What follows is one T cell receptor (beta chain) and its context. The antigen is not known. The CDR3 sequence is 13 residues long. V was trimmed by 4 bases and J by 9 bases, leaving 13 bases between them. Germline V gene lookup returns CDR1 WSHSY and CDR2 SAAADI. The entry originates in a study of OX40 agonist ivuxolimab in advanced cancers. Overall study context: The drug used for patients, ivuxolimab, was an agonistic anti-OX40 (CD134) antibody. Enrolled patients in dose escalation had cancers that were hepatocellular carcinoma, melanoma, renal cell or head and neck cancer. One patient with hepatocellular carcinoma and two with cutaneous melanoma, three in all, had partial responses. Overall study findings and caveats: There were, on average, more expanded clones in CD8+ T cells than in CD4+.

The repertoire was sequenced with immunoSEQ multiplex PCR; TCRdb's copy has only in-frame clones and lacks some. The sample lists tens of thousands of clones, 75% to 90% occurring once. Sequenced here: CD4+ or CD8+ T cells sorted from blood, sampled in a trial of the OX40 agonist ivuxolimab. The clonotype originates from an adult with an advanced solid tumor such as melanoma, head and neck, liver or kidney cancer. The chain has TRBV10-2 and TRBJ2-1, with D tentatively TRBD2 (6 bases). This CDR3 reads CASSGGVAGEQFF. CDR3 DNA: TGCGCCAGCAGTGGGGGGGTAGCCGGTGAGCAGTTCTTC.